Below, 28 T cell receptor beta chains from the same sample are listed, as sequenced in a study of blood T cells in healthy people across ages. PCR was performed a second time for about 7 to 12 cycles using a sample-barcoded 5' primer and a J-beta primer mix. From the 5' RACE reads, TCRdb called clonotypes with MiXCR, one entry per CDR3 protein. The sample contains hundreds of thousands of distinct CDR3 sequences, 58% of which appear only once. The sample was blood. Receptors originate from a man aged 25 to 40 in good health.

This clonotype is a singleton in its sample. The V call is TRBV6-6, the J call TRBJ2-5, with 8 bases matching TRBD2. Trimming cost V 2 bases and J 1 base; bases outside gene matches: 6. The CDR3 has 16 amino acids. CDR1 is MNHNY and CDR2 is SVGAGI in the germline V gene (reference sequence). The CDR3 DNA sequence: TGTGCCAGCAGTTACGGGACTAGAATATCCCAAGAGACCCAGTACTTC. Translated: CASSYGTRISQETQYF.

The chain carries TRBV11-2 and TRBJ2-1; 11 bases line up with TRBD2. V trimming: 2 bases; J trimming: 8 bases; junction bases outside the gene matches: 5. Germline CDR1 is SGHAT and CDR2 is FQNNGV. The CDR3 consists of 15 residues. The DNA for the CDR3 is TGTGCCAGCAGCTTACCTCTAGCGGGGGGATATGAGCAGTTCTTC. It codes for CASSLPLAGGYEQFF.

The chain has TRBV29-1 and TRBJ2-4; 8 nucleotides line up with TRBD2. The last part of the DNA fits TRBJ2-5 better; the J call may be wrong. The CDR3 contains 14 residues. CDR1 and CDR2 from the germline V gene are SQVTM and ANQGSEA. The CDR3: CSVGGGGSEETQYF. The CDR3, as DNA: TGCAGCGTTGGTGGCGGGGGGAGTGAAGAGACCCAGTACTTC.

This clonotype was detected a few times. The chain couples TRBV4-1 to TRBJ2-4; D is unresolved. The J call may be wrong; the DNA end is better matched by TRBJ2-7. Per germline, CDR1 MGHRA and CDR2 YSYEKL. The CDR3 runs 16 residues. In DNA, the CDR3 is TGCGCCAGCAGCCAAGAACCGGCAGGCGAATCCTACGAGCAGTACTTC. Amino acids: CASSQEPAGESYEQYF.

This rearrangement joins TRBV6-1 to TRBJ2-1; D uncertain. The germline CDR1 and CDR2 sequences are MNHNS and SASEGT. This CDR3 is 13 amino acids long. Between the trimmed V and J ends, which lost 5 bases and 13 bases, there was a span of 18 bases. CDR3 amino acids: CASSLRQAPNQFF. The CDR3 DNA reads TGTGCCAGCAGTCTCAGGCAGGCACCTAACCAGTTCTTC.

The CDR3 sequence: CASTGRTTDTQYF. In nucleotides, the CDR3 is TGTGCCAGCACTGGACGGACCACAGATACGCAGTATTTT. This chain uses TRBV12-3 or TRBV12-4 with TRBJ2-3; D is undetermined. Trimming removed 7 bases from V and 2 bases from J, with 10 bases in between. The CDR3 consists of 13 residues.

This clonotype was detected only a few times. V and J are TRBV30 and TRBJ2-7; 11 nucleotides agree with TRBD2. The end of the DNA is better explained by TRBJ2-5, so the J call may be wrong. There are 16 residues in the CDR3. Germline CDR1 reads GTSNPN; CDR2 reads SVGIG (reference sequence). The CDR3 sequence is CAWSVPTSGGLETQYF. The CDR3 DNA reads as TGTGCCTGGAGTGTCCCCACTAGCGGGGGTTTAGAGACCCAGTACTTC.

V and J are TRBV9 and TRBJ2-1; 8 nucleotides agree with TRBD2. CDR3 length: 15 residues. CDR1 and CDR2 from the germline V gene are SGDLS and YYNGEE. J lost 8 bases, V lost 4 bases, and 11 bases had no gene match. Here the CDR3 reads CASSFSGTRGDEQFF. CDR3 DNA: TGTGCCAGCAGCTTCTCCGGGACTAGGGGGGATGAGCAGTTCTTC.

V usage is TRBV5-1 and J usage is TRBJ2-1; D tentatively reads TRBD1 or TRBD2 (5 bases each). The CDR3 is 15 amino acids. CDR1 is SGHRS, CDR2 YFSETQ, per germline. The germline V and J ends were trimmed by 0 bases and 10 bases, with 17 bases remaining between them. Here the CDR3 reads CASSLEGRGIDEQFF. The CDR3 nucleotides are TGCGCCAGCAGCTTGGAGGGACGAGGGATAGACGAGCAGTTCTTC.

V is TRBV20-1 and J is TRBJ2-1, with 9 bases lining up with TRBD2. The CDR3 is 13 amino acids. Germline V gene lookup returns CDR1 DFQATT and CDR2 SNEGSKA (reference sequence). This chain's CDR3 is CSDKLAGFNEQFF. DNA for the CDR3: TGCAGCGATAAACTAGCGGGTTTCAATGAGCAGTTCTTC.

The chain combines TRBV5-1 with TRBJ2-7; D is unclear. The CDR3 sequence is 13 residues long. In germline, CDR1 is SGHRS, CDR2 YFSETQ. Trimming cost V 2 bases and J 0 bases, with 6 bases left between them. CDR3 in DNA: TGCGCCAGCAGCTTTACAGCCTCCTACGAGCAGTACTTC. Translated: CASSFTASYEQYF. Drawing the rest from reference TRBV5-1 and TRBJ2-7, the complete variable domain is KAGVTQTPRYLIKTRGQQVTLSCSPISGHRSVSWYQQTPGQGLQFLFEYFSETQRNKGNFPGRFSGRQFSNSRSEMNVSTLELGDSALYLCASSFTASYEQYFGPGTRLTVT.

This clonotype was picked up one time. This chain links TRBV20-1 with TRBJ2-7; D is perhaps TRBD2 (6 bases). Looked up from germline, CDR1 is DFQATT and CDR2 is SNEGSKA (reference sequence). This CDR3 region has 16 residues. V lost 6 bases and J 3 bases, leaving 24 bases between the germline ends. The CDR3 DNA reads as TGCAGTGCCAGCCGATTGAGGCGGGACGGCGTCTACGAGCAGTACTTC. Translating gives CSASRLRRDGVYEQYF.

The chain recombines TRBV12-3 or TRBV12-4 with TRBJ2-7, with TRBD2 matching over 7 bases. V lost 3 bases, J lost 2 bases, and 7 bases stayed unmatched. The CDR3 loop spans 15 amino acids. The CDR3 nucleotides read TGTGCCAGCAGTTTGATGGCTAGCGGCCCCTACGAGCAGTACTTC. Translated, it gives CASSLMASGPYEQYF.

With respect to this clonotype: This CDR3 fails to terminate in the conserved phenylalanine or tryptophan, so it likely reflects a read error. The chain joins TRBV7-8 to TRBJ2-1, with D uncertain. The CDR3 extends over 14 amino acids. Germline V gene lookup returns CDR1 SGHVS and CDR2 FQNEAQ. CDR3 residues: CASSLLHGYNEQFS. In nucleotides, the CDR3 is TGTGCCAGCAGCTTGTTACACGGATACAACGAGCAGTTCTCC.

This chain connects TRBV2 to TRBJ2-5, with unresolved D. V dropped 8 bases and J dropped 3 bases, with 10 bases sitting between them. The CDR3 length is 12 residues. Germline V gives CDR1 SNHLY, CDR2 FYNNEI. CDR3 DNA: TGTGCCAGCTCTACAGCTGAAGAGACCCAGTACTTC. Translation: CASSTAEETQYF. Combining the CDR3 with reference TRBV2 and TRBJ2-5 gives the whole variable domain EPEVTQTPSHQVTQMGQEVILRCVPISNHLYFYWYRQILGQKVEFLVSFYNNEISEKSEIFDDQFSVERPDGSNFTLKIRSTKLEDSAMYFCASSTAEETQYFGPGTRLLVL.

The CDR3: CASSLEGFRGSPLHF. CDR3 nucleotide sequence: TGTGCCAGCAGCTTAGAGGGGTTTCGTGGATCACCCCTCCACTTT. The V call is TRBV13, the J call TRBJ1-6; D may be TRBD1 (5 bases). V lost 1 base, J lost 10 bases, and 14 bases lay in between. The CDR3 is 15 residues long. CDR1 is PRHDT and CDR2 is FYEKMQ in the germline V gene (reference sequence).

This chain connects TRBV27 to TRBJ2-1; 10 nucleotides agree with TRBD1. The length of the CDR3 is 15 residues. Unmatched junction bases numbered 8, after V lost 2 bases and J lost 10 bases. Germline V gene lookup returns CDR1 MNHEY and CDR2 SMNVEV (reference sequence). The chain's CDR3 is CASSLPGTGAREQFF. The CDR3 DNA is TGTGCCAGCAGTTTACCAGGGACAGGGGCACGAGAGCAGTTCTTC.

This clonotype was detected a few times. The V and J genes are TRBV4-3 and TRBJ2-4; TRBD2 agrees at 7 bases. Germline V gives CDR1 LGHNA, CDR2 YSLEER. V trimming: 0 bases; J trimming: 14 bases; junction bases outside the gene matches: 10. The CDR3 loop spans 14 amino acids. The CDR3 loop is CASSQDSSGAPKYF. CDR3 bases: TGCGCCAGCAGCCAAGATTCAAGCGGGGCCCCTAAGTACTTC.

This clonotype was observed a single time. The chain combines TRBV20-1 with TRBJ2-3; TRBD2 is a possible D gene (6 bases). Germline loops: CDR1 DFQATT, CDR2 SNEGSKA (reference sequence). The V end lost 1 base, the J end lost 3 bases, and 23 bases lay between the germline ends. The CDR3 contains 18 residues. For the CDR3, the DNA is TGCAGTGCTAGAGTTGTGGGTACGGGACTGCGGGGTACAGATACGCAGTATTTT. Its translation: CSARVVGTGLRGTDTQYF.

The chain uses TRBV4-2 and TRBJ2-5; 11 bases align to TRBD2. TRBJ2-7 matches the DNA end more closely, so the J call is doubtful. This CDR3 has 14 residues. Per germline, CDR1 LGHNA and CDR2 YNFKEQ. The DNA of the CDR3 is TGTGCCAGCAGCCATACGACTAGCGGGGACGAGCAGTACTTC. Translated: CASSHTTSGDEQYF.

This clonotype has only a few counts. The chain employs TRBV2 and TRBJ2-5; the match to TRBD2 covers 7 bases. Trimming cost V 5 bases and J 2 bases; bases outside gene matches: 5. Germline V gene sequence: CDR1 SNHLY, CDR2 FYNNEI. CDR3 length equals 14 residues. The CDR3 DNA reads as TGTGCCAGCAGTACCAAGCGGGGACAAGAGACCCAGTACTTC. Its protein product is CASSTKRGQETQYF.

V and J are TRBV2 and TRBJ2-1, with D possibly TRBD1 on 6 matching bases. Germline V gene sequence: CDR1 SNHLY, CDR2 FYNNEI. V dropped 7 bases and J dropped 4 bases, with 17 bases sitting between them. The CDR3 consists of 15 residues. CDR3 DNA: TGTGCCAGCAATGATGGGGGCGCCGCGTACAATGAGCAGTTCTTC. Translation gives CASNDGGAAYNEQFF.

The chain couples TRBV29-1 to TRBJ2-1; D unclear. The CDR3 has 16 residues. The V end lost 2 bases, the J end lost 0 bases, and 14 bases lay between the germline ends. Germline lookup yields CDR1 SQVTM and CDR2 ANQGSEA. This chain's CDR3 is CSVERYGQSSYNEQFF. The CDR3 DNA reads as TGCAGCGTTGAAAGGTACGGGCAGAGCTCCTACAATGAGCAGTTCTTC.

The chain recombines TRBV7-6 with TRBJ2-7; no clear D gene. The CDR3 has 13 amino acids. Germline V gene lookup returns CDR1 SGHVS and CDR2 FNYEAQ. Trimming pared 2 bases from V and 3 bases from J, leaving 8 bases between. The CDR3 nucleotides are TGTGCCAGCAGCTTAAATCTACTCTACGAGCAGTACTTC. Protein product: CASSLNLLYEQYF. The complete variable domain, with remaining parts taken from reference TRBV7-6 and TRBJ2-7, reads GAGVSQSPRYKVTKRGQDVALRCDPISGHVSLYWYRQALGQGPEFLTYFNYEAQQDKSGLPNDRFSAERPEGSISTLTIQRTEQRDSAMYRCASSLNLLYEQYFGPGTRLTVT.

Only a few counts were recorded for this clonotype. The chain joins TRBV7-9 to TRBJ2-7; TRBD2 matches 12 bases. The CDR3 loop spans 15 amino acids. The J segment lost 1 base and the V segment lost 4 bases, leaving 2 bases of the junction unmatched. Per germline, CDR1 SEHNR and CDR2 FQNEAQ (reference sequence). The DNA of the CDR3 is TGTGCCAGCAGCTCGACTAGCGGGGGTTCCTACGAGCAGTACTTC. This translates into CASSSTSGGSYEQYF.

This chain uses TRBV6-6 with TRBJ1-2, with a tentative D call TRBD1 (5 bases). The germline V gene encodes CDR1 MNHNY and CDR2 SVGAGI (reference sequence). Trimming left V 6 bases short and J 8 bases short, with 19 bases between. The CDR3 length is 14 residues. The CDR3 DNA reads as TGTGCCAGCAGCACCGGGGCAGGAGCGGGGGGCTACACCTTC. Translation gives CASSTGAGAGGYTF.

This clonotype was counted a few times. V gene TRBV27 combines with J gene TRBJ2-5; D is unresolved. CDR3 length: 12 residues. Between the trimmed V and J ends, which lost 5 bases and 5 bases, there was a span of 9 bases. CDR1 and CDR2 (germline): MNHEY, SMNVEV (reference sequence). The CDR3 reads CASSPPDETQYF. The CDR3 bases are TGTGCCAGCAGTCCTCCGGACGAGACCCAGTACTTC.

The V gene is TRBV9, the J gene TRBJ2-7; TRBD2 is a possible D gene (6 bases). Between the trimmed V and J ends, which lost 0 bases and 2 bases, there was a span of 12 bases. This CDR3 spans 15 amino acids. The germline gives CDR1 SGDLS, CDR2 YYNGEE. Here the CDR3 DNA reads TGTGCCAGCAGCGTAGAATACGGGAGCCCCTACGAGCAGTACTTC. Translated: CASSVEYGSPYEQYF.